The clone carrying this T cell receptor (beta chain) has only a few counts. Its cognate antigen is unknown. This sample was included in a study of CD8 T cells in ankylosing spondylitis. Study results and caveats: Clones linked to disease were reported to show significant enrichment in matched ankylosing spondylitis synovial fluid.

TCRdb re-called the 5' RACE reads with MiXCR, one entry per CDR3 protein. The sample shows about 96,000 distinct CDR3 sequences, about 9% of them seen only once. The CDR3 sequence is 15 residues long. The V gene's germline CDR1 is WNHNN and CDR2 SYGVQD (reference sequence). V shed 7 bases and J shed 2 bases, with 18 bases lying between them. V gene TRBV10-1 combines with J gene TRBJ2-7; the D gene is possibly TRBD2 (6 bases). Sequenced: blood, either unsorted or a sorted T cell fraction (not recorded which). This TCR derives from a male donor with ankylosing spondylitis or in good health (not recorded which). This CDR3 is CASTWARGTAYEQYF. DNA for the CDR3: TGCGCCAGCACTTGGGCCCGGGGGACTGCCTACGAGCAGTACTTC.